This passage covers 7 T cell receptor beta chains from one sample sequenced in a study of graft-versus-host responses after intestinal transplantation. TCRdb's copy holds only in-frame clones and misses some; the assay was immunoSEQ multiplex PCR. In the table there are more than 65,000 clones, around 82% of which are singletons. No antigen is known for these receptors. Here the sequenced sample was unstimulated CD4+ T cells sorted from spleen or lymph node cells, taken before transplant. Receptor source: a human donor who was the organ donor for an intestinal transplant.

The chain recombines TRBV6-1 with TRBJ2-4; TRBD2 matches 7 bases. CDR1 is MNHNS and CDR2 is SASEGT in the germline V gene. V was pared by 3 bases and J by 5 bases, with 7 bases of the junction left unmatched. This CDR3 has 15 residues. The CDR3 here is CASSDGSGGQNIQYF. The CDR3 DNA sequence: TGTGCCAGCAGTGATGGGTCGGGAGGCCAAAACATTCAGTACTTC.

The V and J genes are TRBV19 and TRBJ2-1; a weak D match, TRBD2 (6 bases). V gave up 0 bases and J gave up 7 bases, with 13 bases separating them. Germline-derived CDR1 and CDR2 are LNHDA and SQIVND (reference sequence). This CDR3 has 15 amino acids. The CDR3 bases are TGTGCCAGTAGTATAGATCGTGGAGGGGATAATGAGCAGTTCTTC. It codes for CASSIDRGGDNEQFF.

This clone was picked up one time. The V and J genes are TRBV4-3 and TRBJ1-1; tentatively, D is TRBD1 (6 bases). Trimming shortened V by 1 base and J by 5 bases, and 14 bases separated the two germline ends. This CDR3 contains 15 residues. Germline CDR1 is LGHNA and CDR2 is YSLEER. CDR3 residues: CASSQGVRGGTEAFF. In nucleotides, the CDR3 is TGCGCCAGCAGCCAAGGGGTCAGGGGTGGGACTGAAGCTTTCTTT.

The rearrangement joins TRBV9 to TRBJ2-3, with 10 bases identical to TRBD1. The trim removed 2 bases at V and 3 bases at J, leaving 3 bases unmatched. Germline CDR1 is SGDLS and CDR2 is YYNGEE. The CDR3 is 15 amino acids. The CDR3 loop is CASSVGTGVTDTQYF. CDR3 DNA: TGTGCCAGCAGCGTTGGGACAGGGGTTACAGATACGCAGTATTTT.

J is TRBJ2-1 and V is TRBV9, with a weak D call TRBD1 (5 bases). The CDR3 totals 15 residues. The V and J ends lost 0 bases and 3 bases respectively, with 10 bases between them. The germline gives CDR1 SGDLS, CDR2 YYNGEE. DNA of the CDR3: TGTGCCAGCAGCGTAGAGGCAGGGTACTACAATGAGCAGTTCTTC. Residues: CASSVEAGYYNEQFF.

The V gene is TRBV28, the J gene TRBJ2-3; possibly TRBD2 for D (7 bases). V lost 5 bases and J 3 bases, leaving 18 bases between the germline ends. This CDR3 is 16 amino acids long. Germline CDR1 MDHEN, CDR2 SYDVKM. The CDR3 DNA is TGTGCCAGCAGTCCGTACTCCGGGGGGCAGACAGATACGCAGTATTTT. Translated: CASSPYSGGQTDTQYF. Full variable domain (rest looked up from reference TRBV28 and TRBJ2-3): DVKVTQSSRYLVKRTGEKVFLECVQDMDHENMFWYRQDPGLGLRLIYFSYDVKMKEKGDIPEGYSVSREKKERFSLILESASTNQTSMYLCASSPYSGGQTDTQYFGPGTRLTVL.

The rearrangement uses TRBV18 and TRBJ1-6; 8 nucleotides align to TRBD1. CDR3 length equals 16 residues. The ends lost 4 bases at V and 7 bases at J; junction bases unmatched: 9. Germline values: CDR1 KGHSH, CDR2 LQKENI. CDR3 protein: CASSHNDRGANSPLHF. The CDR3 bases are TGTGCCAGCTCACATAACGACAGGGGTGCCAATTCACCCCTCCACTTT.